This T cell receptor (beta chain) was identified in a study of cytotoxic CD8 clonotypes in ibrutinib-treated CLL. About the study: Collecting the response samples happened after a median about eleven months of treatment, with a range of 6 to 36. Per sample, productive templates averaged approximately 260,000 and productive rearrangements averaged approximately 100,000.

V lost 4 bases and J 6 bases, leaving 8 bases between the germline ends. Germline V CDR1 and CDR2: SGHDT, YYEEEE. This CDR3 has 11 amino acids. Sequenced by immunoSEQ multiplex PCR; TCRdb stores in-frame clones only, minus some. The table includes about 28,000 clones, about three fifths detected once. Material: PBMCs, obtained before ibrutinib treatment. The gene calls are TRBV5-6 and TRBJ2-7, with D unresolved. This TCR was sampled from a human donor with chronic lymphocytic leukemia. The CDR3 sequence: CASSRQSEQYF. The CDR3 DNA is TGTGCCAGCAGCCGCCAGTCCGAGCAGTACTTC.